This record concerns one TCR beta chain sequence. These data are taken from a study of tumor-infiltrating lymphocytes in oesophageal squamous cell carcinoma. TCRdb independently ran MiXCR on the PCR reads; one entry per CDR3 protein. The data contain tens of thousands of distinct CDR3 sequences, under 35% of them seen just once; the ten biggest clones take up about 20%. Germline CDR1 SGHVS, CDR2 FQNEAQ. The CDR3 length is 14 residues. This chain links TRBV7-8 with TRBJ2-4, with TRBD1 matching 10 bases. The J call may be in error: the DNA end matches TRBJ2-5 better. The sequencing input was esophageal tumor tissue. The clonotype originates from a female donor with esophageal squamous cell carcinoma. The CDR3 here is CASSPDRGEETQYF. As DNA, the CDR3 is TGTGCCAGCAGCCCGGACAGGGGGGAAGAGACCCAGTACTTC.